These T cell receptor beta chains were read from a single sample in a study of blood T cell repertoires in COVID-19. Produced via immunoSEQ multiplex PCR; TCRdb's table is partial and in-frame only. Seen here are some 290,000 clones, almost 90% observed once, and the top ten hold about 10%. The sequenced sample was peripheral blood. The receptors originated from a woman in her twenties or thirties with COVID-19, enrolled during active disease. Each CDR3 is given with its conserved first and last residue. The order of the fields is D gene, V gene, clone size, J gene, CDR3 DNA, CDR3 protein. A D gene is named only where the DNA matches it firmly. Where a row states a size, it is once, few, many or the class of an expanded clone; other rows omit it.

D: TRBD1
V: TRBV11-2
size: NA
J: TRBJ2-5
DNA: TGTGCCAGCAGCTTAGATCGAACAGGGGGCCAAGAGACCCAGTACTTC
CDR3: CASSLDRTGGQETQYF

D: NA
V: TRBV11-2
size: NA
J: TRBJ2-7
DNA: TGTGCCAGCAGCTTAGATTCGGGACACACAGCCTACGAGCAGTACTTC
CDR3: CASSLDSGHTAYEQYF

D: NA
V: TRBV2
size: once
J: TRBJ2-5
DNA: TGTGCCAGCAGTGGCGGCGGGGCACGGACCCAGTACTTC
CDR3: CASSGGGARTQYF

D: NA
V: TRBV6-6
size: NA
J: TRBJ1-5
DNA: TGTGCCATAGGCGTCAAATGGGGCCAGCCCCAGCATTTT
CDR3: CAIGVKWGQPQHF

D: TRBD2
V: TRBV5-6
size: NA
J: TRBJ2-7
DNA: TGTGCCAGCAGCTTTATTACTAGCGGGAGAAGCGAGCAGTACTTC
CDR3: CASSFITSGRSEQYF

D: TRBD1
V: TRBV19
size: NA
J: TRBJ1-1
DNA: TGTGCCAGTAGTACGGACAGGGTAAACACTGAAGCTTTCTTT
CDR3: CASSTDRVNTEAFF

D: TRBD1
V: TRBV5-1
size: NA
J: TRBJ2-2
DNA: TGCGCCAGCAGCAAGGACAGGCCCACCATATATGCAGGCACCGGGGAGCTGTTTTTT
CDR3: CASSKDRPTIYAGTGELFF

D: TRBD2
V: TRBV2
size: NA
J: TRBJ2-1
DNA: TGTGCCAGCAGGCTGGGACTAGCGGGAGTGGATGAGCAGTTCTTC
CDR3: CASRLGLAGVDEQFF

D: NA
V: TRBV12-1
size: NA
J: TRBJ2-7
DNA: TGTGCCAGCAACCCCGGACAGGACTACGAGCAGTACTTC
CDR3: CASNPGQDYEQYF

D: NA
V: TRBV30
size: NA
J: TRBJ2-1
DNA: TGTGCCTGGAGTACGGGTAGCGGTAACAATGAGCAGTTCTTC
CDR3: CAWSTGSGNNEQFF

D: TRBD1
V: TRBV19
size: NA
J: TRBJ1-5
DNA: TGTGCCAGTAGTAGGAGACAGGGTAGGCATCAGCCCCAGCATTTT
CDR3: CASSRRQGRHQPQHF

D: TRBD2
V: TRBV6-5
size: NA
J: TRBJ2-7
DNA: TGTGCCAGCAGTTCCCCGGGACTAGCGTTGGGGGAGCAGTACTTC
CDR3: CASSSPGLALGEQYF

D: TRBD1
V: TRBV6-5
size: few
J: TRBJ1-2
DNA: TGTGCCAGCAGTTACTCGGGACAGGGCTATGGCTACACCTTC
CDR3: CASSYSGQGYGYTF

D: NA
V: TRBV27
size: NA
J: TRBJ2-7
DNA: TGTGCCAGCAGTCCACAGGGACCGGTTCACGAGCAGTACTTC
CDR3: CASSPQGPVHEQYF

D: TRBD1
V: TRBV4-1
size: NA
J: TRBJ2-3
DNA: TGCGCCAGCAGCCAGGGGACAGGGAGAGGGGACACAGATACGCAGTATTTT
CDR3: CASSQGTGRGDTDTQYF

D: TRBD1
V: TRBV7-2
size: NA
J: TRBJ1-2
DNA: TGTGCCAGCAGCTCGGACAGGGATGGGTATGGCTACACCTTC
CDR3: CASSSDRDGYGYTF

D: TRBD1
V: TRBV6-5
size: NA
J: TRBJ1-3
DNA: TGTGCCAGCAGTTACTCGACAGGGGTTGGAAACACCATATATTTT
CDR3: CASSYSTGVGNTIYF

D: TRBD1
V: TRBV28
size: NA
J: TRBJ2-7
DNA: TGTGCCAGCAGCGATCCGGGACAGGGCACCGAGCAGTACTTC
CDR3: CASSDPGQGTEQYF

D: TRBD2
V: TRBV4-1
size: NA
J: TRBJ2-5
DNA: TGCGCCAGCAGCCAACAAGCTTGGATACTAGCGGGAGCGGCCGAGACCCAGTACTTC
CDR3: CASSQQAWILAGAAETQYF

D: NA
V: TRBV11-2
size: few
J: TRBJ2-5
DNA: TGTGCCAGCAGCTTAGGGGGGCGGGAGACCCAGTACTTC
CDR3: CASSLGGRETQYF

D: NA
V: TRBV5-6
size: NA
J: TRBJ1-1
DNA: TGTGCCAGCAGTTTCACAGCGAACACTGAAGCTTTCTTT
CDR3: CASSFTANTEAFF

D: NA
V: TRBV6-2/TRBV6-3
size: NA
J: TRBJ2-7
DNA: TGTGCCAGCAGCCCCGGGGGTTCCTACGAGCAGTACTTC
CDR3: CASSPGGSYEQYF

D: TRBD2
V: TRBV19
size: NA
J: TRBJ2-5
DNA: TGTGCCAGTAGTATTTCTAGCGGGATAGAGACCCAGTACTTC
CDR3: CASSISSGIETQYF

D: NA
V: TRBV7-9
size: NA
J: TRBJ1-5
DNA: TGTGCCAGCAGCTTAGACGATACAGGATTCCAGCCCCAGCATTTT
CDR3: CASSLDDTGFQPQHF

D: NA
V: TRBV19
size: NA
J: TRBJ1-5
DNA: TGTGCCAGAGAGAAGGCAGGGCCGGTTCAGCCCCAGCATTTT
CDR3: CAREKAGPVQPQHF

D: TRBD1
V: TRBV27
size: once
J: TRBJ2-3
DNA: TGTGCCAGCAGTCCCCGGGACAGGGGCCCTGAGGATACGCAGTATTTT
CDR3: CASSPRDRGPEDTQYF

D: NA
V: TRBV19
size: once
J: TRBJ1-1
DNA: TGTGCCAGTAGTATAGCGGACACCTGGAGCACTGAAGCTTTCTTT
CDR3: CASSIADTWSTEAFF

D: NA
V: TRBV4-1
size: once
J: TRBJ1-2
DNA: TGCGCCAGCAGCCAAAGGGGGAATGGCTACACCTTC
CDR3: CASSQRGNGYTF

D: TRBD1
V: TRBV7-9
size: NA
J: TRBJ2-1
DNA: TGTGCCAGCAGCCTACGTGGGGGACAGAGCAATGAGCAGTTCTTC
CDR3: CASSLRGGQSNEQFF

D: TRBD1
V: TRBV7-9
size: NA
J: TRBJ1-1
DNA: TGTGCCAGCAGCTTGGACAGGGTGGTGGGAAGGACTGAAGCTTTCTTT
CDR3: CASSLDRVVGRTEAFF

D: TRBD1
V: TRBV2
size: few
J: TRBJ2-7
DNA: TGTGCCAGCAGAAGGGACAGGGAAAACGAGCAGTACTTC
CDR3: CASRRDRENEQYF

D: NA
V: TRBV28
size: NA
J: TRBJ1-2
DNA: TGTGCCAGCAGTCTATCCACACGATACTATGGCTACACCTTC
CDR3: CASSLSTRYYGYTF

D: NA
V: TRBV4-1
size: NA
J: TRBJ1-3
DNA: TGCGCCAGCAGCCTGGCGGGATCTGGAAACACCATATATTTT
CDR3: CASSLAGSGNTIYF

D: TRBD1
V: TRBV13
size: NA
J: TRBJ2-7
DNA: TGTGCCAGCAGCGCGACCGGGACAGGGGCGGACGAGCAGTACTTC
CDR3: CASSATGTGADEQYF

D: TRBD2
V: TRBV30
size: once
J: TRBJ2-3
DNA: TGTGCCTGGAGTGTACTTATGGGACTAGCGGGAGCAGATACGCAGTATTTT
CDR3: CAWSVLMGLAGADTQYF

D: TRBD2
V: TRBV10-3
size: NA
J: TRBJ2-1
DNA: TGTGCCATCGCTAGCGGGAGGGCCTACAATGAGCAGTTCTTC
CDR3: CAIASGRAYNEQFF

D: TRBD1
V: TRBV24-1
size: NA
J: TRBJ2-2
DNA: TGTGCCACCAGAGCTTGGACAGGGGTTAACACCGGGGAGCTGTTTTTT
CDR3: CATRAWTGVNTGELFF

D: NA
V: TRBV2
size: NA
J: TRBJ1-2
DNA: TGTGCCAGCGGGAGCGTAATGGGGGGAAATCATGGCTACACCTTC
CDR3: CASGSVMGGNHGYTF

D: TRBD2
V: TRBV10-3
size: NA
J: TRBJ2-7
DNA: TGTGCCATCCAGGAGCGGGAGGCTTACGAGCAGTACTTC
CDR3: CAIQEREAYEQYF

D: NA
V: TRBV10-3
size: NA
J: TRBJ2-6
DNA: TGTGCCATCAGTGAGACCTCCAGGGTTACTATGTCAAACTCTGGGGCCAACGTCCTGACTTTC
CDR3: CAISETSRVTMSNSGANVLTF

D: NA
V: TRBV29-1
size: NA
J: TRBJ1-2
DNA: TGCAGCGTTGGACAGCTATCCTCCTATGGCTACACCTTC
CDR3: CSVGQLSSYGYTF

D: NA
V: TRBV3-1/TRBV3-2
size: NA
J: TRBJ2-6
DNA: TGTGCCAGCAGCCATGGTGGGGAGGCTGGGGCCAACGTCCTGACTTTC
CDR3: CASSHGGEAGANVLTF